The clone carrying this T cell receptor (beta chain) was recorded at least ten times. Its cognate antigen is unknown. This entry is derived from a study of breast tumors, draining lymph nodes, adjacent tissues. General study findings and limits: Tumor T cell lymph node origin was a supported hypothesis, not proven. Data fit most tumor T cells coming from lymph node, expanding in tumor. Compared with lymph nodes, tumors were less diverse; compared with nontumor tissue, more.

TCRdb reprocessed the multiplex PCR reads via MiXCR and lists one record per CDR3 protein. The sample holds roughly 110,000 distinct CDR3 sequences, 30% seen once. The germline V gene encodes CDR1 SGHTA and CDR2 FQGTGA. The CDR3 is 13 residues long. Trimming stripped 5 bases from V and 3 bases from J, with 9 bases between. The lymph nodes were axillary draining lymph nodes from breast cancer patients. Sequenced sample: axillary lymph node tissue. The chain couples TRBV7-3 to TRBJ2-3; D is unresolved. This clonotype was sampled from a female donor with breast cancer. Some clones in this sample may be carry-over from other donors' samples. CDR3 loop: CASSTMDTDTQYF. CDR3 coding DNA: TGTGCCAGCAGCACTATGGATACAGATACGCAGTATTTT.